These T cell receptor beta chains were read from a single sample in a study of blood T cell repertoires in COVID-19. Libraries were prepared by immunoSEQ multiplex PCR; TCRdb keeps only in-frame clonotypes and omits some of them. This sample has roughly 140,000 clones, with around 91% found just once. Sequenced: peripheral blood. These receptors all stem from a woman aged 40 to 49 with acute or convalescent COVID-19. CDR3s include the opening cysteine and the closing phenylalanine or tryptophan. Each record gives: V gene, J gene, CDR3 length, clone size, D gene, CDR3 protein, CDR3 DNA. The D gene is left open where the match is weak. Not every row has a clone size; where given, it reads once, few, many or a size class.

V: TRBV14
J: TRBJ2-2
length: 14
size: -
D: TRBD2
CDR3: CASRIAGDTGELFF
DNA: TGTGCCAGCAGAATAGCGGGGGACACCGGGGAGCTGTTTTTT

V: TRBV5-6
J: TRBJ2-7
length: 15
size: -
D: -
CDR3: CASSSQEVKDYEQYF
DNA: TGTGCCAGCAGCAGCCAGGAGGTTAAAGACTACGAGCAGTACTTC

V: TRBV28
J: TRBJ1-2
length: 11
size: -
D: -
CDR3: CASRAGYGYTF
DNA: TGTGCCAGCAGAGCTGGCTATGGCTACACCTTC

V: TRBV3-1/TRBV3-2
J: TRBJ1-1
length: 14
size: few
D: -
CDR3: CASSQLGGVTEAFF
DNA: TGTGCCAGCAGCCAACTCGGGGGAGTCACTGAAGCTTTCTTT

V: TRBV4-1
J: TRBJ2-1
length: 16
size: -
D: -
CDR3: CASSQARDWALNEQFF
DNA: TGCGCCAGCAGCCAAGCCCGGGACTGGGCTCTTAATGAGCAGTTCTTC

V: TRBV19
J: TRBJ2-7
length: 14
size: -
D: TRBD1
CDR3: CASSQTGTAYEQYF
DNA: TGTGCCAGTAGCCAAACAGGGACAGCCTACGAGCAGTACTTC

V: TRBV6-5
J: TRBJ1-6
length: 14
size: -
D: -
CDR3: CATGGNSYNSPLHF
DNA: TGTGCCACGGGAGGAAACTCCTATAATTCACCCCTCCACTTT

V: TRBV12-3/TRBV12-4
J: TRBJ1-2
length: 13
size: -
D: -
CDR3: CASSLGRSYGYTF
DNA: TGTGCCAGCAGTTTAGGTCGGAGCTATGGCTACACCTTC

V: TRBV27
J: TRBJ2-7
length: 13
size: -
D: -
CDR3: CASSSSRSYEQYF
DNA: TGTGCCAGCAGTTCCTCCCGGTCCTACGAGCAGTACTTC

V: TRBV5-1
J: TRBJ2-3
length: 15
size: -
D: -
CDR3: CASSLHGGSTDTQYF
DNA: TGCGCCAGCAGCTTGCATGGCGGTAGCACAGATACGCAGTATTTT

V: TRBV18
J: TRBJ1-1
length: 15
size: -
D: TRBD1
CDR3: CASSGGGPVNTEAFF
DNA: TGTGCCAGCTCAGGAGGGGGCCCGGTGAACACTGAAGCTTTCTTT

V: TRBV6-5
J: TRBJ1-1
length: 14
size: -
D: TRBD1
CDR3: CASSKGQINTEAFF
DNA: TGTGCCAGCAGCAAGGGACAGATAAACACTGAAGCTTTCTTT

V: TRBV4-1
J: TRBJ1-2
length: 16
size: once
D: TRBD1
CDR3: CASSQAFGQGDYGYTF
DNA: TGCGCCAGCAGCCAGGCCTTCGGACAGGGGGACTATGGCTACACCTTC

V: TRBV2
J: TRBJ1-5
length: 15
size: -
D: -
CDR3: CASSEDSHSNQPQHF
DNA: TGTGCCAGCAGTGAAGACAGTCATAGCAATCAGCCCCAGCATTTT

V: TRBV6-5
J: TRBJ1-6
length: 15
size: -
D: TRBD1
CDR3: CASSYHRQGRSPLHF
DNA: TGTGCCAGCAGTTATCACCGACAGGGACGATCACCCCTCCACTTT

V: TRBV7-9
J: TRBJ2-3
length: 16
size: -
D: -
CDR3: CASSLALGGLSDTQYF
DNA: TGTGCCAGCAGCTTAGCGCTGGGGGGATTGTCAGATACGCAGTATTTT

V: TRBV18
J: TRBJ2-2
length: 17
size: -
D: -
CDR3: CASSSELGPWAPGELFF
DNA: TGTGCCAGCTCATCCGAACTAGGTCCGTGGGCGCCCGGGGAGCTGTTTTTT

V: TRBV28
J: TRBJ1-4
length: 14
size: -
D: -
CDR3: CASSSRGGNEKLFF
DNA: TGTGCCAGCAGTTCCAGGGGCGGGAATGAAAAACTGTTTTTT

V: TRBV28
J: TRBJ2-2
length: 14
size: -
D: -
CDR3: CASSFSGLHGELFF
DNA: TGTGCCAGCAGTTTTTCAGGGTTGCACGGGGAGCTGTTTTTT

V: TRBV5-6
J: TRBJ2-3
length: 16
size: -
D: TRBD1
CDR3: CASSLVTGVPSDTQYF
DNA: TGTGCCAGCAGCTTGGTTACAGGGGTGCCCTCAGATACGCAGTATTTT

V: TRBV19
J: TRBJ2-1
length: 18
size: -
D: TRBD2
CDR3: CASSINFGRGGQINEQFF
DNA: TGTGCCAGTAGTATTAACTTTGGGCGGGGGGGCCAGATCAATGAGCAGTTCTTC

V: TRBV6-5
J: TRBJ1-1
length: 12
size: -
D: -
CDR3: CASNSVNTEAFF
DNA: TGTGCCAGCAATTCGGTGAACACTGAAGCTTTCTTT

V: TRBV11-3
J: TRBJ1-6
length: 15
size: -
D: TRBD1
CDR3: CASSFISGGRSPLHF
DNA: TGTGCCAGCAGCTTTATATCAGGGGGTCGGTCACCCCTCCACTTT

V: TRBV3-1/TRBV3-2
J: TRBJ1-6
length: 13
size: -
D: -
CDR3: CASSQDRYSPLHF
DNA: TGTGCCAGCAGCCAAGATAGATATTCACCCCTCCACTTT

V: TRBV7-9
J: TRBJ2-5
length: 16
size: once
D: -
CDR3: CASSSNRGGFRETQYF
DNA: TGTGCCAGCAGCTCAAACAGGGGAGGTTTTCGGGAGACCCAGTACTTC

V: TRBV3-1/TRBV3-2
J: TRBJ2-3
length: 11
size: -
D: -
CDR3: CASRRADTQYF
DNA: TGTGCCAGCAGGAGGGCAGATACGCAGTATTTT

V: TRBV28
J: TRBJ2-1
length: 15
size: once
D: TRBD1
CDR3: CASSFEGGQETEQFF
DNA: TGTGCCAGCAGTTTTGAGGGGGGACAGGAGACTGAGCAGTTCTTC

V: TRBV12-3/TRBV12-4
J: TRBJ2-1
length: 12
size: -
D: -
CDR3: CASEGAYNEQFF
DNA: TGTGCCAGCGAGGGTGCGTACAATGAGCAGTTCTTC

V: TRBV5-1
J: TRBJ2-7
length: 13
size: few
D: -
CDR3: CASSLREYYEQYF
DNA: TGCGCCAGCAGCTTAAGGGAGTACTACGAGCAGTACTTC

V: TRBV27
J: TRBJ2-3
length: 14
size: -
D: TRBD1
CDR3: CASSFADRTATQYF
DNA: TGTGCCAGCAGTTTCGCGGACAGGACGGCTACGCAGTATTTT

V: TRBV9
J: TRBJ1-6
length: 15
size: -
D: -
CDR3: CASSVGGLNNSPLHF
DNA: TGTGCCAGCAGCGTAGGGGGGCTGAATAATTCACCCCTCCACTTT

V: TRBV18
J: TRBJ1-1
length: 13
size: -
D: TRBD1
CDR3: CASSPGQDTEAFF
DNA: TGTGCCAGCTCACCTGGACAGGACACTGAAGCTTTCTTT

V: TRBV5-8
J: TRBJ2-1
length: 12
size: -
D: -
CDR3: CASSRGLSIGFF
DNA: TGTGCCAGCAGCCGGGGACTCTCAATTGGGTTCTTC

V: TRBV7-8
J: TRBJ1-4
length: 15
size: -
D: -
CDR3: CASSRDRGTNEKLFF
DNA: TGTGCCAGCAGCCGGGATAGGGGAACTAATGAAAAACTGTTTTTT

V: TRBV4-2
J: TRBJ2-3
length: 19
size: -
D: TRBD1
CDR3: CASSPDPGQGPLSTDTQYF
DNA: TGTGCCAGCAGCCCGGACCCGGGACAGGGGCCCTTGAGCACAGATACGCAGTATTTT

V: TRBV16
J: TRBJ1-2
length: 14
size: -
D: -
CDR3: CASSGWTQGDGYTF
DNA: TGTGCCAGCAGCGGATGGACGCAAGGGGATGGCTACACCTTC

V: TRBV28
J: TRBJ2-7
length: 14
size: -
D: -
CDR3: CASSNRVLAYEQYF
DNA: TGTGCCAGCAGCAACAGGGTTCTGGCGTACGAGCAGTACTTC

V: TRBV11-3
J: TRBJ2-1
length: 14
size: -
D: TRBD2
CDR3: CASSLQAGAHEQFF
DNA: TGTGCCAGCAGCTTACAAGCGGGGGCCCATGAGCAGTTCTTC

V: TRBV7-6
J: TRBJ1-1
length: 11
size: -
D: -
CDR3: CASSSDTEAFF
DNA: TGTGCCAGCAGCTCGGACACTGAAGCTTTCTTT

V: TRBV19
J: TRBJ2-1
length: 14
size: -
D: TRBD2
CDR3: CASSILAGGNEQFF
DNA: TGTGCCAGTAGTATTCTAGCGGGAGGCAATGAGCAGTTCTTC

V: TRBV10-2
J: TRBJ2-3
length: 17
size: -
D: -
CDR3: CASSESRQSSSTDTQYF
DNA: TGCGCCAGCAGTGAGTCGAGGCAGTCCTCTAGCACAGATACGCAGTATTTT

V: TRBV10-2
J: TRBJ2-7
length: 15
size: once
D: -
CDR3: CASSEFDRTTYEQYF
DNA: TGCGCCAGCAGTGAGTTTGACAGGACAACCTACGAGCAGTACTTC

V: TRBV29-1
J: TRBJ2-3
length: 13
size: -
D: -
CDR3: CSVDHRGTDTQYF
DNA: TGCAGCGTTGACCACAGAGGCACAGATACGCAGTATTTT

V: TRBV6-5
J: TRBJ2-7
length: 15
size: once
D: -
CDR3: CASSYGATYSYEQYF
DNA: TGTGCCAGCAGTTACGGGGCTACCTACTCCTACGAGCAGTACTTC

V: TRBV20-1
J: TRBJ2-7
length: 14
size: -
D: -
CDR3: CSASFQGRAYEQYF
DNA: TGCAGTGCTAGTTTTCAGGGGAGAGCCTACGAGCAGTACTTC

V: TRBV9
J: TRBJ1-1
length: 15
size: -
D: -
CDR3: CASSVDWLVNTEAFF
DNA: TGTGCCAGCAGCGTAGATTGGCTCGTGAACACTGAAGCTTTCTTT

V: TRBV5-1
J: TRBJ2-7
length: 16
size: -
D: -
CDR3: CASSLHPGTVPYEQYF
DNA: TGCGCCAGCAGCTTGCACCCCGGGACTGTACCCTACGAGCAGTACTTC

V: TRBV6-1
J: TRBJ1-2
length: 16
size: -
D: -
CDR3: CASSASPPGGQNGYTF
DNA: TGTGCCAGCAGTGCGTCCCCCCCGGGAGGCCAGAATGGCTACACCTTC

V: TRBV30
J: TRBJ1-6
length: 14
size: -
D: -
CDR3: CAWEPGHRASPLHF
DNA: TGTGCCTGGGAACCGGGACATAGGGCTTCACCCCTCCACTTT

V: TRBV28
J: TRBJ1-2
length: 13
size: -
D: -
CDR3: CASSLGPNYGYTF
DNA: TGTGCCAGCAGTTTGGGGCCCAACTATGGCTACACCTTC